This T cell receptor (beta chain) came from a study of molecular identifiers for immune sequencing clone quantification. This clonotype has ten or more counts. Its antigen remains unknown. The study, taken as a whole, reports: Over 99% of effector molecules, yet under 1% of naive-cell molecules, were held by clones above 20 RNA copies. Highly expanded clone sizes could be underestimated by identical TCR molecules that share a barcode.

TCRdb reprocessed the PCR reads with MiXCR, giving one entry per CDR3 protein. The table shows roughly 40,000 distinct CDR3 sequences, with about a fifth occurring only once. Naive CD8 T cells were sorted as CD8+CD4-CCR7+CD45RA+. The receptor was isolated from a human donor in good health. Some libraries in this study had Jurkat cell RNA spiked in. The sequenced sample consisted of naive CD8+ T cells from blood, with Jurkat cell RNA spiked in. Noted subset: FACS-sorted CD8+CD4-CCR7+CD45RA+ naive T cells.

CDR3 loop: CSARDYDRGYEQYF. The CDR3 nucleotides read TGCAGTGCTAGAGACTACGACAGGGGCTACGAGCAGTACTTC. The chain has TRBV20-1 and TRBJ2-7; 8 bases agree with TRBD1. The CDR3 extends over 14 amino acids. J lost 3 bases, V lost 0 bases, and 4 bases had no gene match. Germline V lookup: CDR1 DFQATT, CDR2 SNEGSKA (reference sequence).